This passage covers 9 T cell receptor beta chains from one sample sequenced in a study of cytomegalovirus exposure and HLA in healthy donors. The PCR was carried out with 60 Vbeta primers and 13 Jbeta primers. The table came from immunoSEQ multiplex PCR; TCRdb's copy has only in-frame clones and leaves some out. The repertoire holds around 150,000 clones, with around 84% as singletons. The sequenced material came from PBMCs. All receptors derive from a man aged 45-65 years in good health and CMV-seropositive.

The J gene is TRBJ2-3, the V gene TRBV6-5; D perhaps matches TRBD2 (6 bases). Trimming stripped 6 bases from V and 0 bases from J, with 10 bases between. Germline CDR1 and CDR2: MNHEY and SVGAGI. The CDR3 is made up of 14 amino acids. CDR3 loop: CASSPGGSTDTQYF. CDR3 nucleotides: TGTGCCAGCAGCCCCGGGGGTAGCACAGATACGCAGTATTTT.

The V call is TRBV4-2, the J call TRBJ1-5, with a weak D call TRBD1 (6 bases). Germline V lookup: CDR1 LGHNA, CDR2 YNFKEQ. The germline V and J ends were trimmed by 1 base and 4 bases, with 8 bases remaining between them. CDR3 length: 14 residues. The CDR3 sequence is CASSQGQENQPQHF. Written as DNA, the CDR3 is TGTGCCAGCAGCCAAGGACAGGAAAATCAGCCCCAGCATTTT.

The chain employs TRBV5-8 and TRBJ1-2; D is undetermined. Trimming pared 1 base from V and 5 bases from J, leaving 12 bases between. Germline CDR1 reads SGHTS; CDR2 reads YDEGEE. This CDR3 contains 14 residues. The CDR3, as DNA: TGTGCCAGCAGCTTGAGGAAACCAGCGTATGGCTACACCTTC. Amino acids: CASSLRKPAYGYTF.

This clone was found a few times. The rearrangement links TRBV9 to TRBJ2-6; 7 nucleotides align to TRBD1. The V and J ends lost 6 bases and 4 bases, in that order; junction bases with no gene match: 7. Per the germline V gene, CDR1 is SGDLS and CDR2 is YYNGEE. The CDR3 consists of 15 residues. Here the CDR3 DNA reads TGTGCCAGCACACAGGGGACGGGAGGGGCCAACGTCCTGACTTTC. Protein sequence: CASTQGTGGANVLTF.

V gene TRBV13 combines with J gene TRBJ2-3, with TRBD1 identical over 8 bases. The CDR3 covers 15 residues. From germline, CDR1 is PRHDT and CDR2 FYEKMQ (reference sequence). J gave up 1 base and V 5 bases, and 5 bases lay outside the gene matches. The CDR3 sequence is CASSAETGGTDTQYF. Written as DNA, the CDR3 is TGTGCCAGCAGCGCCGAGACAGGGGGCACAGATACGCAGTATTTT.

This clone was seen once. The gene calls are TRBV25-1 and TRBJ1-5, with 10 positions matching TRBD1. This CDR3 is built from 16 residues. Per the germline V gene, CDR1 is MGHDK and CDR2 is SYGVNS. Trimming cost V 4 bases and J 6 bases; bases outside gene matches: 9. The CDR3, as DNA: TGTGCCAGCAGTGGCCATTCCGGGACAGGGGCTCAGCCCCAGCATTTT. This sequence encodes CASSGHSGTGAQPQHF.

This chain uses TRBV11-2 with TRBJ2-1; 13 bases are a match to TRBD2. CDR1 is SGHAT and CDR2 is FQNNGV in the germline V gene. V trimming: 7 bases; J trimming: 7 bases; junction bases outside the gene matches: 10. CDR3 length equals 16 residues. The CDR3 bases are TGTGCCAGCACCCCCACGGGGACTAGCGGGATGAATGAGCAGTTCTTC. Its protein product is CASTPTGTSGMNEQFF.

The chain employs TRBV9 and TRBJ1-2; D is unresolved. The CDR3 runs 15 residues. V lost 0 bases, J lost 5 bases, and 14 bases lay in between. Looked up from germline, CDR1 is SGDLS and CDR2 is YYNGEE. CDR3 residues: CASSVAINGRYGYTF. The CDR3 nucleotides read TGTGCCAGCAGCGTAGCGATTAATGGGAGGTATGGCTACACCTTC.

The chain couples TRBV18 to TRBJ1-1; no reliable D call. V was shortened by 4 bases and J by 1 base, with 10 bases between the two germline ends. The germline CDR1 and CDR2 sequences are KGHSH and LQKENI. The CDR3 consists of 14 residues. The CDR3 nucleotides are TGTGCCAGCTCACAGCGGCCAGGGAACACTGAAGCTTTCTTT. Protein sequence: CASSQRPGNTEAFF.